This entry lists 4 T cell receptor beta chains sequenced from one sample in a study of regulatory T cells in long-lasting Graves disease. As to time point: persistent/refractory GD, antithyroid drugs over 5 years with positive TRAb. After RNA was extracted from PBMCs, the TCR library was made from it. Through Arm-PCR of CDR3 regions and iRepertoire HTBI primers, TCR beta libraries were built. TCRdb reprocessed the multiplex PCR reads via MiXCR and lists one record per CDR3 protein. In the table there are 300,000 to 400,000 distinct CDR3 sequences, 15% to 20% of which are singletons. The starting material was peripheral blood mononuclear cells (PBMCs), obtained when the disease was refractory, from a patient treated with antithyroid drugs. The receptor source for this set is a female donor with Graves disease.

The rearrangement joins TRBV6-2 or TRBV6-3 to TRBJ2-1; D not certain. CDR3 size: 15 residues. Germline loops: CDR1 MNHEY, CDR2 SVGEGT. Trimming left V 0 bases short and J 0 bases short, with 6 bases between. Here the CDR3 reads CASSYSWGSYNEQFF. The CDR3 DNA sequence: TGTGCCAGCAGTTACTCGTGGGGCTCCTACAATGAGCAGTTCTTC.

This clonotype was recorded at least ten times. CDR3 nucleotide sequence: TGTGCCAGCAGGGGGGTAGACGGGAACACTGAAGCTTTCTTT. The encoded protein is CASRGVDGNTEAFF. The chain joins TRBV2 to TRBJ1-1; possibly TRBD1 for D (5 bases). The germline gives CDR1 SNHLY, CDR2 FYNNEI. This CDR3 comprises 14 residues. V shed 6 bases and J shed 1 base, with 12 bases lying between them.

This clonotype appeared many times. The chain joins TRBV28 to TRBJ1-4, with D unresolved. Per the germline V gene, CDR1 is MDHEN and CDR2 is SYDVKM. The CDR3 has 16 amino acids. Trimming pared 1 base from V and 5 bases from J, leaving 14 bases between. DNA for the CDR3: TGTGCCAGCAGTTTATCGCGGGGATTCTGGAATGAAAAACTGTTTTTT. This codes for CASSLSRGFWNEKLFF.

This clonotype occurred many times. V is TRBV5-1 and J is TRBJ1-6; TRBD1 is a possible D gene (6 bases). Trimming pared 4 bases from V and 9 bases from J, leaving 11 bases between. The CDR3 is made up of 13 amino acids. Germline V gene lookup returns CDR1 SGHRS and CDR2 YFSETQ. The CDR3 DNA is TGCGCCAGCAGCGAGACCAGGGGTTCACCCCTCCACTTT. Protein product: CASSETRGSPLHF.